This T cell receptor beta chain is drawn from a study of blood T cell repertoires in COVID-19. Study background: Samples of COVID-19 (acute and convalescent) were obtained from the United States, Italy and Spain. Sample material is recorded as cDNA or gDNA derived from T cells, B-cell-depleted T cells, or PBMCs.

CDR1 is MGHDK and CDR2 is SYGVNS in the germline V gene. The CDR3 spans 16 residues. The ends lost 5 bases at V and 5 bases at J; junction bases unmatched: 6. In the authors' workflow: Reference gene primer amplification in the assay estimated nucleated cell counts. Sequencing used immunoSEQ multiplex PCR; TCRdb keeps in-frame clones, though not all of them. The V and J calls and clone size are taken from that table; D and trimming were inferred from the DNA. The sample includes about 130,000 clones, about 88% of them seen just once. The receptor was isolated from a woman of 80 years or more with acute or convalescent COVID-19. This chain connects TRBV25-1 to TRBJ2-1, with 13 bases lining up with TRBD2. The sequencing sample was made of peripheral blood. The DNA of the CDR3 is TGTGCCAGCAGTCGGACTAGCGGGAGTCTAAACAATGAGCAGTTCTTC. Its protein product is CASSRTSGSLNNEQFF.